The following is a T cell receptor (beta chain) sequence with its context. Its antigen is currently unknown. V lost 3 bases to trimming and J lost 0 bases; unmatched junction nucleotides: 8. This CDR3 has 19 residues. Looked up from germline, CDR1 is SGHAT and CDR2 is FQNNGV. The data belong to a study of T-cell reconstitution after alpha-beta-depleted transplantation in children. Study results and limitations: Expanded graft clones, several hundred of them, were reportedly the source of alpha-beta T cells about two months after transplant.

Molecular barcoding with unique molecular identifiers was used for the TCRbeta library. Using its own MiXCR run on the PCR reads, TCRdb lists one record per CDR3 protein. The data show about 440,000 distinct CDR3 sequences, over 40% seen once. The clonotype comes from a girl aged 2-15 years with aplastic anemia, due to receive a stem cell transplant. Sequenced material: PBMCs, taken before TCRalphabeta/CD19-depleted stem cell transplant. The chain combines TRBV11-2 with TRBJ2-1; TRBD2 matches 13 bases. CDR3 in amino acids: CASSFRLAGGPSSYNEQFF. The CDR3 bases are TGTGCCAGCAGCTTCCGACTAGCGGGAGGCCCTAGCTCCTACAATGAGCAGTTCTTC.